This TCR beta chain was identified during a study of OX40 agonist ivuxolimab in advanced cancers. The wider study: The eligibility criteria allowed prior anti-PD-1, anti-PD-L1 or anti-CTLA-4 therapy, and about 40% had some.

Produced via immunoSEQ multiplex PCR; TCRdb's table is partial and in-frame only. The data hold around 95,000 clones, with around 90% observed a single time. Germline CDR1 and CDR2: SGHNT and YYREEE (reference sequence). V lost 0 bases and J 5 bases, leaving 8 bases between the germline ends. The CDR3 extends over 14 amino acids. Exclusion of a patient followed from autoimmune disease history or systemic immunosuppression. Sequenced material: CD4+ or CD8+ T cells sorted from blood, taken in a trial of the OX40 agonist ivuxolimab. V gene TRBV5-4 combines with J gene TRBJ1-4; possibly TRBD1 for D (5 bases). This clonotype was obtained from an adult with an advanced solid tumor such as melanoma, head and neck, liver or kidney cancer. The DNA of the CDR3 is TGTGCCAGCAGCTTGGGGGGCAGAAATGAAAAACTGTTTTTT. Amino acids: CASSLGGRNEKLFF.